This record concerns one TCR beta chain sequence. The CDR3 runs to 16 residues. The V end lost 2 bases, the J end lost 6 bases, and 19 bases lay between the germline ends. The germline CDR1 and CDR2 sequences are MNHEY and SVGAGI. This sample is part of a study of T cell changes during pregnancy in multiple sclerosis. Sequencing used immunoSEQ multiplex PCR; TCRdb keeps in-frame clones, though not all of them. The data show 93,000 or so clones, 75% to 95% seen once. The chain employs TRBV6-5 and TRBJ1-2; D gene uncertain. The clonotype originates from a female donor with multiple sclerosis, enrolled in a pregnancy study. The material was peripheral blood, obtained before pregnancy. The CDR3 loop reads CASSYTGRGFPNGYTF. CDR3 DNA sequence: TGTGCCAGCAGTTACACCGGCCGAGGATTCCCAAATGGCTACACCTTC.